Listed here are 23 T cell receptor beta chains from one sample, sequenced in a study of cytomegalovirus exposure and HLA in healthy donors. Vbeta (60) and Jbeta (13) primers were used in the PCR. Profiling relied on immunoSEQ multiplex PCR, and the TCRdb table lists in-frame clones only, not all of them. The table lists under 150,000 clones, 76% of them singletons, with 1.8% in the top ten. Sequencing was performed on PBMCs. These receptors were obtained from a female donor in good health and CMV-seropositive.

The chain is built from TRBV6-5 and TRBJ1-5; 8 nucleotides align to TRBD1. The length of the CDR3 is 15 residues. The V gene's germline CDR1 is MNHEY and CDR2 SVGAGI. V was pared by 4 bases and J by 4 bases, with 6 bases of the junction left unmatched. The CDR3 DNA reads TGTGCCAGCAGTTCGACAGGGGTTCTGAATCAGCCCCAGCATTTT. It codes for CASSSTGVLNQPQHF.

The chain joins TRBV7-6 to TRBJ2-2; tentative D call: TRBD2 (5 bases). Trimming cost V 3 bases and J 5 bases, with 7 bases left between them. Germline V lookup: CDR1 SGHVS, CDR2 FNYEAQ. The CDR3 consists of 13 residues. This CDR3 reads CASSFGETGELFF. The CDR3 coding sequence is TGTGCCAGCAGCTTCGGGGAAACCGGGGAGCTGTTTTTT.

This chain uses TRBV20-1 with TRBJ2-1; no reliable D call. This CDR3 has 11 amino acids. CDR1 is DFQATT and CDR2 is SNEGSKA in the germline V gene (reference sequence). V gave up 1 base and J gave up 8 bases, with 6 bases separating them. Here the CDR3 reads CSARVFDEQFF. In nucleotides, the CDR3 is TGCAGTGCTAGAGTTTTCGATGAGCAGTTCTTC.

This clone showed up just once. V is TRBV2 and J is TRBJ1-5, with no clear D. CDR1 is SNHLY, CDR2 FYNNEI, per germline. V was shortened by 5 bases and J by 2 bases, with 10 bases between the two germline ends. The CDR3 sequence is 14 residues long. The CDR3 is CASSSLFGNQPQHF. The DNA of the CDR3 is TGTGCCAGCAGTTCGCTATTTGGCAATCAGCCCCAGCATTTT.

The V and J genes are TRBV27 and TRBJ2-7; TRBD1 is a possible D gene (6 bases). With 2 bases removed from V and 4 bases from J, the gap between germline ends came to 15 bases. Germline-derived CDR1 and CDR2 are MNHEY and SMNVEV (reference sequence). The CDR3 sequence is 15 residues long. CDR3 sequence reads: CASSLDRAGAYEQYF. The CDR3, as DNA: TGTGCCAGCAGTTTAGACCGAGCAGGGGCGTACGAGCAGTACTTC.

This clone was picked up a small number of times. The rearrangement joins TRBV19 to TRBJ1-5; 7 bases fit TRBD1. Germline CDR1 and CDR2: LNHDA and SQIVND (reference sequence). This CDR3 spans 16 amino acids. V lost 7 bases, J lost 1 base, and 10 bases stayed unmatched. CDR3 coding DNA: TGTGCCAGTACCGACCCAGGGGGTGGAAGCAATCAGCCCCAGCATTTT. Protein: CASTDPGGGSNQPQHF.

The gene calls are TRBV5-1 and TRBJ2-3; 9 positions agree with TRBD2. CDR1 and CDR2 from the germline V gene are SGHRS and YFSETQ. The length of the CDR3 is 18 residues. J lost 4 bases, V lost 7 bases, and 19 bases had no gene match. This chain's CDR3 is CASGNTVRRGGQSDTQYF. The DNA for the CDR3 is TGCGCCAGCGGAAATACCGTACGGCGGGGGGGCCAGTCAGATACGCAGTATTTT.

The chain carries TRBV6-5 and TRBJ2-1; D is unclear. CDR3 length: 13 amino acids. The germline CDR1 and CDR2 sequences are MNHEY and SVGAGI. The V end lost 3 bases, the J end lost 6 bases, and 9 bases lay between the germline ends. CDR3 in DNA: TGTGCCAGCAGTTATGAACGAGGCAATGAGCAGTTCTTC. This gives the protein CASSYERGNEQFF.

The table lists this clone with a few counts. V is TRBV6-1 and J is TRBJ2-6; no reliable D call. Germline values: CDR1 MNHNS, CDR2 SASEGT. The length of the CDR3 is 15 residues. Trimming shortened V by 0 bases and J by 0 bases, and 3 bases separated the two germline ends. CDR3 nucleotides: TGTGCCAGCAGTGAAGCCGGCTCTGGGGCCAACGTCCTGACTTTC. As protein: CASSEAGSGANVLTF.

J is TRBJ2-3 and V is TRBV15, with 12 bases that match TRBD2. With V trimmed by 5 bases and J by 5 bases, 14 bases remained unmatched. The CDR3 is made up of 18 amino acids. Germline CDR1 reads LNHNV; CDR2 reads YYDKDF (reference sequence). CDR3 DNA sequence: TGTGCCACCAGCCGGCATACTCTAGCGGGAGGGCCGGGAGATACGCAGTATTTT. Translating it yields CATSRHTLAGGPGDTQYF.

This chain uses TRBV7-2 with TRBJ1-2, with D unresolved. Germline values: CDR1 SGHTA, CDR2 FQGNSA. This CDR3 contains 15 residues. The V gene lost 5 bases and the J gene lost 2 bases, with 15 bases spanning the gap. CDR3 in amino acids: CASSLSPDSNYGYTF. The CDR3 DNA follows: TGTGCCAGCAGCCTCTCCCCCGACTCGAACTATGGCTACACCTTC.

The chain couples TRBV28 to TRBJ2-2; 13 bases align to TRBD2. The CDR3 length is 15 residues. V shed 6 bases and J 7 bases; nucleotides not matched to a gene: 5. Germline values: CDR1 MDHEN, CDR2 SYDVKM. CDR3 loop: CASSPGTSGVGELFF. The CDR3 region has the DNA TGTGCCAGCAGCCCCGGGACTAGCGGGGTCGGGGAGCTGTTTTTT.

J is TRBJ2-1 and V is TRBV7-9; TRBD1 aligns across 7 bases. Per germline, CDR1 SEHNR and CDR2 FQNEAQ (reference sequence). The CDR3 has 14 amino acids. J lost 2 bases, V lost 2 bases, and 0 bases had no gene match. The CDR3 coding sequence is TGTGCCAGCAGCTTAACAGGGGCCTACAATGAGCAGTTCTTC. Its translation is CASSLTGAYNEQFF.

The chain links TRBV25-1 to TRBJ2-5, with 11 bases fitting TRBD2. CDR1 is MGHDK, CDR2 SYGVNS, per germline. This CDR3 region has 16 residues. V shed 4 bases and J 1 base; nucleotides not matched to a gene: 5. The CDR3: CASSVGTSGFQETQYF. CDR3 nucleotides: TGTGCCAGCAGTGTAGGGACTAGCGGATTCCAAGAGACCCAGTACTTC.

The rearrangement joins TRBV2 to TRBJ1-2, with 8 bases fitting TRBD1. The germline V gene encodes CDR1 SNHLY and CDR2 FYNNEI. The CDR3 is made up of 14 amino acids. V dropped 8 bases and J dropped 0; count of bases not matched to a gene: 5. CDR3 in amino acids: CASWGQETNYGYTF. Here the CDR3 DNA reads TGTGCCAGCTGGGGACAGGAAACTAACTATGGCTACACCTTC. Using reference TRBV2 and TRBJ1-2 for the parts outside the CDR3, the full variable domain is EPEVTQTPSHQVTQMGQEVILRCVPISNHLYFYWYRQILGQKVEFLVSFYNNEISEKSEIFDDQFSVERPDGSNFTLKIRSTKLEDSAMYFCASWGQETNYGYTFGSGTRLTVV.

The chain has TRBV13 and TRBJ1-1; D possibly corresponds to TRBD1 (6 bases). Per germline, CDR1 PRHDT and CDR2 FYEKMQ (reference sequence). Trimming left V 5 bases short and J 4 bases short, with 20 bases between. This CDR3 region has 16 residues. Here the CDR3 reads CASSLNPGARATEAFF. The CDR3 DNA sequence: TGTGCCAGCAGCCTCAACCCAGGGGCAAGGGCCACTGAAGCTTTCTTT.

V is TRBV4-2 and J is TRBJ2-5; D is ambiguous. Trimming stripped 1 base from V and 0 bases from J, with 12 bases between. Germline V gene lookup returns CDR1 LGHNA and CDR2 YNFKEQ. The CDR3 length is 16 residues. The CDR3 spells CASSQGLDLYQETQYF. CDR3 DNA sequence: TGTGCCAGCAGCCAAGGCTTAGATTTGTACCAAGAGACCCAGTACTTC.

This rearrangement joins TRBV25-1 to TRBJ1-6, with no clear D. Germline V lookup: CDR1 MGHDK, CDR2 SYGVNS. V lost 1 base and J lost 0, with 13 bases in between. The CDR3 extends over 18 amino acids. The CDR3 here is CASSESMVASSYNSPLHF. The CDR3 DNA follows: TGTGCCAGCAGTGAATCCATGGTAGCGAGCTCCTATAATTCACCCCTCCACTTT. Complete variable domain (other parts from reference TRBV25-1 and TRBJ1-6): EADIYQTPRYLVIGTGKKITLECSQTMGHDKMYWYQQDPGMELHLIHYSYGVNSTEKGDLSSESTVSRIRTEHFPLTLESARPSHTSQYLCASSESMVASSYNSPLHFGNGTRLTVT.

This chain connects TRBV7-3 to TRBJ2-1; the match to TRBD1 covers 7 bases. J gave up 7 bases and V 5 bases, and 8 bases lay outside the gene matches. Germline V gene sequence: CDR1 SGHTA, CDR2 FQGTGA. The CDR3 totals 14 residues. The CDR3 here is CASSPNRQGNEQFF. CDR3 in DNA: TGTGCCAGCAGCCCGAATAGACAGGGAAATGAGCAGTTCTTC.

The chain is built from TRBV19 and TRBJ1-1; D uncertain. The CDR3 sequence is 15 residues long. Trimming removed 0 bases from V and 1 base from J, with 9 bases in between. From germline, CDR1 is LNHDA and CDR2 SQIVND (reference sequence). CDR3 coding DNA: TGTGCCAGTAGTATAGATCCACGGGGGAACACTGAAGCTTTCTTT. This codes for CASSIDPRGNTEAFF.

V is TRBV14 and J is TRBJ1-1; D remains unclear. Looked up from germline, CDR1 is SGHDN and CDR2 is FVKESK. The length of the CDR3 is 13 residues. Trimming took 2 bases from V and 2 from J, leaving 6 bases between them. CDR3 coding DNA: TGTGCCAGCAGCCAACTGTATAACACTGAAGCTTTCTTT. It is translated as CASSQLYNTEAFF.

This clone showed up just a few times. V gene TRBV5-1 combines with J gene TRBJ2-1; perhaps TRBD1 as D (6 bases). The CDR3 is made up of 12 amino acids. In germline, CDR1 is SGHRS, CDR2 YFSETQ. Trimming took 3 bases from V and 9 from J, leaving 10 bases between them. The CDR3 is CASSSDSFEQFF. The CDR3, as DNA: TGCGCCAGCAGCTCGGACAGTTTTGAGCAGTTCTTC.

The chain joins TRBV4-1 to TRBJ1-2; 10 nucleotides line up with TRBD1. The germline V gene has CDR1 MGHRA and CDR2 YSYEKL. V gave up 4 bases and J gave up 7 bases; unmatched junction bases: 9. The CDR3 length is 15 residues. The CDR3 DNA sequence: TGCGCCAGCAGCCTCATGGGGACAGGGGACTCTGGCTACACCTTC. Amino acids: CASSLMGTGDSGYTF.